The 30 T cell receptor beta chains listed next were all sequenced from one sample in a study of blood T cell repertoires in COVID-19. Profiled with immunoSEQ multiplex PCR; TCRdb holds only in-frame clones, not every one. The table records around 20,000 clones, around 87% of them present only once. What was sequenced was peripheral blood. The receptor set was obtained from a human donor in a cohort sampled during active COVID-19.

The gene calls are TRBV15 and TRBJ2-7; the match to TRBD1 covers 10 bases. Trimming cost V 5 bases and J 3 bases; bases outside gene matches: 4. This CDR3 contains 14 residues. The germline CDR1 and CDR2 sequences are LNHNV and YYDKDF (reference sequence). CDR3 in amino acids: CATSGGDRGYEQYF. The CDR3 region has the DNA TGTGCCACCAGCGGGGGGGACAGGGGCTACGAGCAGTACTTC. Full variable domain (outside the CDR3, taken from reference TRBV15 and TRBJ2-7): DAMVIQNPRYQVTQFGKPVTLSCSQTLNHNVMYWYQQKSSQAPKLLFHYYDKDFNNEADTPDNFQSRRPNTSFCFLDIRSPGLGDTAMYLCATSGGDRGYEQYFGPGTRLTVT.

The chain joins TRBV3-1 (or the pseudogene TRBV3-2) to TRBJ2-5, with 12 nucleotides matching TRBD2. This CDR3 region has 16 residues. Trimming took 3 bases from V and 5 from J; bases not matched to a gene: 7. The germline CDR1 and CDR2 sequences are LGHDT and YNNKEL (reference sequence). The CDR3 spells CASSQVGLAGGETQYF. As DNA, the CDR3 is TGTGCCAGCAGCCAGGTGGGGCTAGCGGGAGGGGAGACCCAGTACTTC.

This clone showed up just a few times. For the CDR3, the DNA is TGTGCCAGCGGTTGGGGAACTAGCGGAGTAGGAGGTCTTAGCACAGATACGCAGTATTTT. Protein: CASGWGTSGVGGLSTDTQYF. The chain combines TRBV28 with TRBJ2-3; 8 nucleotides align to TRBD2. Losses at the gene ends were 8 bases for V and 0 bases for J; bases not matched to a gene: 22. The germline gives CDR1 MDHEN, CDR2 SYDVKM. CDR3 length: 20 amino acids. Variable domain in full (rest from reference TRBV28 and TRBJ2-3): DVKVTQSSRYLVKRTGEKVFLECVQDMDHENMFWYRQDPGLGLRLIYFSYDVKMKEKGDIPEGYSVSREKKERFSLILESASTNQTSMYLCASGWGTSGVGGLSTDTQYFGPGTRLTVL.

The rearrangement joins TRBV2 to TRBJ2-7, with TRBD2 as a possible D gene (7 bases). CDR3 length equals 12 residues. Germline V gene data show CDR1 as SNHLY and CDR2 as FYNNEI. Trimming removed 3 bases at V and 6 bases at J, with 9 bases between. CDR3 sequence reads: CASSDGGAEQYF. In DNA form, the CDR3 reads TGTGCCAGCAGTGATGGGGGGGCCGAGCAGTACTTC. The full variable domain, in which reference TRBV2 and TRBJ2-7 provide the parts outside the CDR3, is EPEVTQTPSHQVTQMGQEVILRCVPISNHLYFYWYRQILGQKVEFLVSFYNNEISEKSEIFDDQFSVERPDGSNFTLKIRSTKLEDSAMYFCASSDGGAEQYFGPGTRLTVT.

V gene TRBV11-2 combines with J gene TRBJ2-1; D unclear. The V end was cut by 5 bases, the J end by 7 bases, with 9 bases between. Per germline, CDR1 SGHAT and CDR2 FQNNGV. The CDR3 runs to 12 residues. The DNA of the CDR3 is TGTGCCAGCAGCATGCTAACTAATGAGCAGTTCTTC. Translation: CASSMLTNEQFF.

V usage is TRBV12-5 and J usage is TRBJ1-2, with 7 bases that match TRBD1. This CDR3 has 14 amino acids. Germline V CDR1 and CDR2: LGHNT, FRNRAP. J was trimmed by 5 bases and V by 3 bases; bases with no gene match: 6. The CDR3 loop is CASGFWARGYGYTF. The CDR3 DNA follows: TGTGCTAGTGGTTTTTGGGCCAGGGGGTATGGCTACACCTTC.

The chain couples TRBV19 to TRBJ2-1; D not resolved. Per the germline V gene, CDR1 is LNHDA and CDR2 is SQIVND (reference sequence). CDR3 length equals 15 residues. The V end lost 1 base, the J end lost 6 bases, and 13 bases lay between the germline ends. The CDR3 region is CASSIGGRTRNEQFF. CDR3 in DNA: TGTGCCAGTAGTATAGGCGGCAGAACGCGCAATGAGCAGTTCTTC.

This rearrangement joins TRBV5-5 to TRBJ1-3; 8 nucleotides agree with TRBD1. V gave up 4 bases and J gave up 0 bases; unmatched junction bases: 6. CDR1 and CDR2 from the germline V gene are SGHKS and YYEKEE (reference sequence). This CDR3 has 16 amino acids. The CDR3 is CASSPTGALSGNTIYF. CDR3 nucleotides: TGTGCCAGCAGCCCGACAGGGGCCCTCTCTGGAAACACCATATATTTT.

This clone has only one observation. The chain uses TRBV5-8 and TRBJ1-2; tentative D call: TRBD1 (5 bases). V was clipped by 0 bases and J by 2 bases, with 11 bases between them. The length of the CDR3 is 15 residues. Germline CDR1 SGHTS, CDR2 YDEGEE. CDR3 coding DNA: TGTGCCAGCAGCTTGGTGGCCGGGGGAAACTATGGCTACACCTTC. Translation gives CASSLVAGGNYGYTF.

The chain combines TRBV7-2 with TRBJ1-4, with D maybe TRBD1 (6 bases). CDR3 size: 15 residues. V was cut by 5 bases and J by 5 bases, with 15 bases left in between. Looked up from germline, CDR1 is SGHTA and CDR2 is FQGNSA. The CDR3 protein is CASSTRQAENEKLFF. DNA of the CDR3: TGTGCCAGCAGCACCCGACAGGCTGAAAATGAAAAACTGTTTTTT.

V and J are TRBV20-1 and TRBJ2-7; D is undetermined. The V gene's germline CDR1 is DFQATT and CDR2 SNEGSKA (reference sequence). The CDR3 runs to 11 residues. The V gene lost 4 bases and the J gene lost 3 bases, with 7 bases spanning the gap. The CDR3 loop is CSAKDLYEQYF. As DNA, the CDR3 is TGCAGTGCTAAAGACCTCTACGAGCAGTACTTC.

The V and J genes are TRBV24-1 and TRBJ1-5; TRBD1 matches at 8 bases. Trimming cost V 3 bases and J 7 bases; bases outside gene matches: 7. Germline CDR1 KGHDR, CDR2 SFDVKD. This CDR3 contains 15 residues. CDR3 sequence: CATSDTGQGIQPQHF. Here the CDR3 DNA reads TGTGCCACCAGTGATACCGGACAGGGCATCCAGCCCCAGCATTTT.

J is TRBJ1-4 and V is TRBV7-8, with a weak D call TRBD1 (6 bases). The germline CDR1 and CDR2 sequences are SGHVS and FQNEAQ. The CDR3 extends over 16 amino acids. V was shortened by 1 base and J by 5 bases, with 14 bases between the two germline ends. The CDR3 loop is CASSLEGRTVNEKLFF. The DNA for the CDR3 is TGTGCCAGCAGCTTAGAAGGCCGGACAGTCAATGAAAAACTGTTTTTT.

The sample holds one count of this clone. DNA for the CDR3: TGTGCCACCAGCATGGGAGGGACTAATAATTCACCCCTCCACTTT. It translates to CATSMGGTNNSPLHF. The rearrangement joins TRBV15 to TRBJ1-6; perhaps TRBD1 as D (5 bases). CDR3 length equals 15 residues. Germline V CDR1 and CDR2: LNHNV, YYDKDF (reference sequence). The germline V and J ends were trimmed by 4 bases and 5 bases, with 12 bases remaining between them.

The CDR3 reads CASSWENRGDTQYF. In DNA form, the CDR3 reads TGTGCCAGCAGCTGGGAGAACAGGGGGGATACGCAGTATTTT. The V call is TRBV7-9, the J call TRBJ2-3, with TRBD1 matching 8 bases. The CDR3 contains 14 residues. The germline V gene has CDR1 SEHNR and CDR2 FQNEAQ (reference sequence). J gave up 6 bases and V 4 bases, and 6 bases lay outside the gene matches.

The chain has TRBV7-9 and TRBJ2-2; perhaps TRBD2 as D (6 bases). With 1 base removed from V and 6 bases from J, the gap between germline ends came to 9 bases. The germline V gene encodes CDR1 SEHNR and CDR2 FQNEAQ (reference sequence). This CDR3 is built from 14 residues. The CDR3: CASSLGRGPGELFF. The DNA for the CDR3 is TGTGCCAGCAGCTTAGGGCGGGGTCCCGGGGAGCTGTTTTTT.

The rearrangement joins TRBV2 to TRBJ2-3, with a weak D call TRBD2 (5 bases). V lost 4 bases and J lost 4, with 21 bases in between. This CDR3 contains 17 residues. CDR1 and CDR2 from the germline V gene are SNHLY and FYNNEI. CDR3 loop: CASSVGLMGVSADTQYF. CDR3 DNA: TGTGCCAGCAGTGTTGGGTTGATGGGAGTCTCCGCAGATACGCAGTATTTT.

This clone was counted only a few times. The chain joins TRBV4-1 to TRBJ1-2; the D gene is possibly TRBD1 (5 bases). The CDR3 is 16 amino acids. V was shortened by 4 bases and J by 4 bases, with 19 bases between the two germline ends. Per the germline V gene, CDR1 is MGHRA and CDR2 is YSYEKL. The CDR3 DNA follows: TGCGCCAGCAGCCCACCGCGGCGGGGGGACCGCTATGGCTACACCTTC. Protein sequence: CASSPPRRGDRYGYTF.

This chain links TRBV28 with TRBJ1-2; D remains unclear. With 2 bases removed from V and 5 bases from J, the gap between germline ends came to 12 bases. The CDR3 loop spans 14 amino acids. The germline V gene has CDR1 MDHEN and CDR2 SYDVKM. The CDR3 here is CASSLPPGLYGYTF. DNA for the CDR3: TGTGCCAGCAGTTTACCACCTGGGCTATATGGCTACACCTTC.

The chain combines TRBV13 with TRBJ2-7, with 9 bases identical to TRBD2. The CDR3 consists of 15 residues. Germline V gene lookup returns CDR1 PRHDT and CDR2 FYEKMQ (reference sequence). V lost 5 bases to trimming and J lost 3 bases; unmatched junction nucleotides: 8. CDR3 nucleotide sequence: TGTGCCAGCAGCAAGACTAGCGGAGAACTCTACGAGCAGTACTTC. Protein sequence: CASSKTSGELYEQYF.

The chain uses TRBV4-3 and TRBJ2-3; D is perhaps TRBD2 (6 bases). Trimming removed 1 base at V and 5 bases at J, with 7 bases between. The germline V gene has CDR1 LGHNA and CDR2 YSLEER. The CDR3 has 13 residues. CDR3 nucleotide sequence: TGCGCCAGCAGCCAAGTGCGGGGAGATACGCAGTATTTT. This translates into CASSQVRGDTQYF.

The chain combines TRBV28 with TRBJ1-2, with a tentative D call TRBD1 (5 bases). The V end was cut by 2 bases, the J end by 5 bases, with 9 bases between. Germline assignment: CDR1 MDHEN and CDR2 SYDVKM. This CDR3 comprises 13 residues. CDR3 nucleotide sequence: TGTGCCAGCAGTTTAGCACCAGGGTATGGCTACACCTTC. Translated, it gives CASSLAPGYGYTF.

Here the CDR3 reads CASSLSLGNHRSGANVLTF. CDR3 nucleotides: TGTGCCAGCAGTTTATCGCTGGGCAACCACCGCTCTGGGGCCAACGTCCTGACTTTC. The chain employs TRBV27 and TRBJ2-6; D is unresolved. Looked up from germline, CDR1 is MNHEY and CDR2 is SMNVEV (reference sequence). Trimming stripped 0 bases from V and 0 bases from J, with 15 bases between. This CDR3 is built from 19 residues.

This chain uses TRBV5-1 with TRBJ2-7, with 8 bases that match TRBD2. CDR3 size: 14 residues. With V trimmed by 2 bases and J by 4 bases, 5 bases remained unmatched. CDR1 is SGHRS, CDR2 YFSETQ, per germline. CDR3: CASSFGTGGYEQYF. The CDR3 DNA reads as TGCGCCAGCAGCTTTGGAACGGGGGGGTACGAGCAGTACTTC. Full variable domain (missing parts from reference TRBV5-1 and TRBJ2-7): KAGVTQTPRYLIKTRGQQVTLSCSPISGHRSVSWYQQTPGQGLQFLFEYFSETQRNKGNFPGRFSGRQFSNSRSEMNVSTLELGDSALYLCASSFGTGGYEQYFGPGTRLTVT.

This rearrangement joins TRBV9 to TRBJ1-3, with D perhaps TRBD1 (6 bases). The CDR3 runs to 16 residues. Trimming pared 3 bases from V and 0 bases from J, leaving 13 bases between. In germline, CDR1 is SGDLS, CDR2 YYNGEE. The CDR3 spells CASSALSQGSGNTIYF. Here the CDR3 DNA reads TGTGCCAGCAGCGCCTTATCACAGGGCTCTGGAAACACCATATATTTT.

The gene calls are TRBV7-6 and TRBJ1-1; no clear D. The CDR3 consists of 13 residues. Germline lookup yields CDR1 SGHVS and CDR2 FNYEAQ. V lost 3 bases to trimming and J lost 3 bases, with 8 bases between them. The CDR3 sequence is CASSLPPDTEAFF. The CDR3 region has the DNA TGTGCCAGCAGCTTGCCCCCGGACACTGAAGCTTTCTTT.

The chain employs TRBV7-8 and TRBJ2-1, with TRBD2 identical over 12 bases. The CDR3 contains 15 residues. The junction had 4 bases not matched to a gene; V was cut back by 2 bases and J by 8 bases. Germline loops: CDR1 SGHVS, CDR2 FQNEAQ. This CDR3 reads CASSLLTSGSYEQFF. The CDR3 coding sequence is TGTGCCAGCAGCTTACTGACTAGCGGGAGTTATGAGCAGTTCTTC. Full variable domain (rest looked up from reference TRBV7-8 and TRBJ2-1): GAGVSQSPRYKVAKRGQDVALRCDPISGHVSLFWYQQALGQGPEFLTYFQNEAQLDKSGLPSDRFFAERPEGSVSTLKIQRTQQEDSAVYLCASSLLTSGSYEQFFGPGTRLTVL.

V is TRBV2 and J is TRBJ1-2; the D gene is possibly TRBD1 (5 bases). This CDR3 has 14 amino acids. Germline V gives CDR1 SNHLY, CDR2 FYNNEI. Trimming pared 1 base from V and 8 bases from J, leaving 14 bases between. CDR3 nucleotide sequence: TGTGCCAGCAGTGAAGGAGCCAGGGTGTACGGCTACACCTTC. Amino acid sequence: CASSEGARVYGYTF.

The rearrangement joins TRBV4-1 to TRBJ2-5; unclear D gene. Deletions cut 0 bases from V and 10 bases from J, with 15 bases between. CDR3 length: 14 amino acids. Germline CDR1 MGHRA, CDR2 YSYEKL. This CDR3 reads CASSQDQLLRGQYF. The CDR3 bases are TGCGCCAGCAGCCAAGATCAGCTTTTAAGAGGCCAGTACTTC.

CDR3 nucleotides: TGTGCCAGCAGTGGAGACAGGGGATCCTACAATGAGCAGTTCTTC. It codes for CASSGDRGSYNEQFF. The chain has TRBV2 and TRBJ2-1, with 8 bases fitting TRBD1. V gave up 4 bases and J gave up 1 base; unmatched junction bases: 3. The CDR3 is 15 amino acids. In germline, CDR1 is SNHLY, CDR2 FYNNEI.